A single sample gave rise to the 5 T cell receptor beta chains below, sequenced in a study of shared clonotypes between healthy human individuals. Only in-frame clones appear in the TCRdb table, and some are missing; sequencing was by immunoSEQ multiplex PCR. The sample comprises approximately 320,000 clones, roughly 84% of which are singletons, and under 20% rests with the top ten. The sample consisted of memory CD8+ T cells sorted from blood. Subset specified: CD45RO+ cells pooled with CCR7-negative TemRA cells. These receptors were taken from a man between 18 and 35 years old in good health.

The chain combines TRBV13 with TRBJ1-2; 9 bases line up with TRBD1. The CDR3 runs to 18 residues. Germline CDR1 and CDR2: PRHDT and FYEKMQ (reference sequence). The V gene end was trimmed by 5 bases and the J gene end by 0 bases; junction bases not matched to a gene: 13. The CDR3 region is CASSARTGARWTNYGYTF. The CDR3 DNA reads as TGTGCCAGCAGCGCCCGGACAGGGGCGCGGTGGACTAACTATGGCTACACCTTC.

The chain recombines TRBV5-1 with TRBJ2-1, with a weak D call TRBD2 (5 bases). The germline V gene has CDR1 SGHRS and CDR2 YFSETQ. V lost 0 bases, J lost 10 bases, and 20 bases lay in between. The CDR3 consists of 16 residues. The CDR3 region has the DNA TGCGCCAGCAGCTTGGTTTGGGAGCCGGCAGCCGCGGAGCAGTTCTTC. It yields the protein CASSLVWEPAAAEQFF.

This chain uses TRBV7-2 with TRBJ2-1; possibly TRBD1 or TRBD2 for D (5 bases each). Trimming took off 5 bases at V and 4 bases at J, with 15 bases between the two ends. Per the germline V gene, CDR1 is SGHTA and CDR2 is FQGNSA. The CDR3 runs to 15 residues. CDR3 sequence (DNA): TGTGCCAGCAGCCCAGCTAGGGGAGTATACAATGAGCAGTTCTTC. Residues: CASSPARGVYNEQFF.

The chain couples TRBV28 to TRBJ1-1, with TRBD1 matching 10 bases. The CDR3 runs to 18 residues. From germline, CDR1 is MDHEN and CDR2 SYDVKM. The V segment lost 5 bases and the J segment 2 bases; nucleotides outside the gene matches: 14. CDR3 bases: TGTGCCAGCAGTCTCCCTACCGGGACAGGGGTCAAAAACACTGAAGCTTTCTTT. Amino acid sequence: CASSLPTGTGVKNTEAFF. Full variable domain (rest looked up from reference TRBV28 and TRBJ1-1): DVKVTQSSRYLVKRTGEKVFLECVQDMDHENMFWYRQDPGLGLRLIYFSYDVKMKEKGDIPEGYSVSREKKERFSLILESASTNQTSMYLCASSLPTGTGVKNTEAFFGQGTRLTVV.

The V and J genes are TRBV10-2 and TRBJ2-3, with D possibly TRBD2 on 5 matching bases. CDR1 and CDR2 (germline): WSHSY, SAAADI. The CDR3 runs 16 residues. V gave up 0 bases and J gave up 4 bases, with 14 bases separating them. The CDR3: CASSESMGRSADTQYF. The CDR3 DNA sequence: TGCGCCAGCAGTGAGTCAATGGGGAGATCTGCAGATACGCAGTATTTT.